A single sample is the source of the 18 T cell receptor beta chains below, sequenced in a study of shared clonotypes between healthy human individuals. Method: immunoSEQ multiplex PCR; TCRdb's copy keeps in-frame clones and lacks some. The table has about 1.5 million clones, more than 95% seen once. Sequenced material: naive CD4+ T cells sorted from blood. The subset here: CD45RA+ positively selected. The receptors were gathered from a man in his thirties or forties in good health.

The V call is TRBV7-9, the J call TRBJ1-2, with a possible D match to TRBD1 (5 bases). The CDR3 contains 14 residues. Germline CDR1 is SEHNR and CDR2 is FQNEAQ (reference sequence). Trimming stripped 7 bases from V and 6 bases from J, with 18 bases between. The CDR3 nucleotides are TGTGCCAGCACACGCGGGGCAGGAATAAATGGCTACACCTTC. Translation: CASTRGAGINGYTF. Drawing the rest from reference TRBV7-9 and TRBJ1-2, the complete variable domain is DTGVSQNPRHKITKRGQNVTFRCDPISEHNRLYWYRQTLGQGPEFLTYFQNEAQLEKSRLLSDRFSAERPKGSFSTLEIQRTEQGDSAMYLCASTRGAGINGYTFGSGTRLTVV.

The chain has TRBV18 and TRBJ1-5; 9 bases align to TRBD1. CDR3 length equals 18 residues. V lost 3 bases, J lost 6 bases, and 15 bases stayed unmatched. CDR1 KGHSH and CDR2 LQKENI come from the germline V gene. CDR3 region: CASSPGLFGTGLVQPQHF. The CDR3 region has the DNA TGTGCCAGCTCACCGGGGTTATTTGGGACAGGGTTGGTTCAGCCCCAGCATTTT. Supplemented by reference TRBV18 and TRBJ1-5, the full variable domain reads NAGVMQNPRHLVRRRGQEARLRCSPMKGHSHVYWYRQLPEEGLKFMVYLQKENIIDESGMPKERFSAEFPKEGPSILRIQQVVRGDSAAYFCASSPGLFGTGLVQPQHFGDGTRLSIL.

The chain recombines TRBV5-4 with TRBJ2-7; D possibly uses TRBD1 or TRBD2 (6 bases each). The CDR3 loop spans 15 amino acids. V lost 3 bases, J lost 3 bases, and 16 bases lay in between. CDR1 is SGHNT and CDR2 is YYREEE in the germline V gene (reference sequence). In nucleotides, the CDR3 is TGTGCCAGCAGCTCGGAGGGGGGAGGTAACTACGAGCAGTACTTC. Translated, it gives CASSSEGGGNYEQYF.

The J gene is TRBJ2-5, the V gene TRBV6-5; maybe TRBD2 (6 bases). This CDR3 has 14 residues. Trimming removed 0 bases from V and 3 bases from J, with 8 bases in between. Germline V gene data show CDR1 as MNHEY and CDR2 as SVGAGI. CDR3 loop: CASSYSGRKETQYF. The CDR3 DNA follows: TGTGCCAGCAGTTACTCCGGGAGAAAAGAGACCCAGTACTTC.

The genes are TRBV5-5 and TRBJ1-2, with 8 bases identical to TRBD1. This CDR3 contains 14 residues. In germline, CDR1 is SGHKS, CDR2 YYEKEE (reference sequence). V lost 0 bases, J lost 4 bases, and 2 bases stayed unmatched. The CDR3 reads CASSLGGTGYGYTF. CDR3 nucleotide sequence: TGTGCCAGCAGCTTGGGGGGGACAGGCTATGGCTACACCTTC.

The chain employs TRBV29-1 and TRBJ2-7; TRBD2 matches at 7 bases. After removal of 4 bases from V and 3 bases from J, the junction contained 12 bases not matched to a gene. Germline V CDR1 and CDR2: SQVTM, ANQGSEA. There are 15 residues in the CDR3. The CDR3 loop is CSVAIMGGRSYEQYF. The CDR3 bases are TGCAGCGTTGCGATAATGGGCGGGAGAAGCTACGAGCAGTACTTC.

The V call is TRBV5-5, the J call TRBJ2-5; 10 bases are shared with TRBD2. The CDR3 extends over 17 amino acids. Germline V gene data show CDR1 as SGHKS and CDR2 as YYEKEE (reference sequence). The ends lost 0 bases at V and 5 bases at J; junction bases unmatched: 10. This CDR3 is CASSLGILAGDWETQYF. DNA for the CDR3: TGTGCCAGCAGCTTGGGAATTCTAGCGGGAGATTGGGAGACCCAGTACTTC. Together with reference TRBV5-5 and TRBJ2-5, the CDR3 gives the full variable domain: DAGVTQSPTHLIKTRGQQVTLRCSPISGHKSVSWYQQVLGQGPQFIFQYYEKEERGRGNFPDRFSARQFPNYSSELNVNALLLGDSALYLCASSLGILAGDWETQYFGPGTRLLVL.

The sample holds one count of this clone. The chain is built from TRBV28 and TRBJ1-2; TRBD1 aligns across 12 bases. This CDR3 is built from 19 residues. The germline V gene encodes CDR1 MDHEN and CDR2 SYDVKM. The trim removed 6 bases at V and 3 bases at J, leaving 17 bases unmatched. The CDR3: CASSLEPGQGALSDYGYTF. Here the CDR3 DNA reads TGTGCCAGCAGCTTAGAACCGGGACAGGGGGCGTTAAGTGACTATGGCTACACCTTC.

The CDR3 here is CASSAGVSYEQYF. The CDR3 region has the DNA TGTGCCAGCAGCGCCGGGGTCTCCTACGAGCAGTACTTC. This sequence joins TRBV9 and TRBJ2-7, with D tentatively TRBD2 (5 bases). V was cut by 3 bases and J by 0 bases, with 7 bases left in between. In germline, CDR1 is SGDLS, CDR2 YYNGEE. The length of the CDR3 is 13 residues. The full variable domain, its missing parts supplied by reference TRBV9 and TRBJ2-7, is DSGVTQTPKHLITATGQRVTLRCSPRSGDLSVYWYQQSLDQGLQFLIQYYNGEERAKGNILERFSAQQFPDLHSELNLSSLELGDSALYFCASSAGVSYEQYFGPGTRLTVT.

In nucleotides, the CDR3 is TGTGCTAGTGGTTTCACAGGGGGAGATACGCAGTATTTT. It specifies CASGFTGGDTQYF. This rearrangement joins TRBV12-5 to TRBJ2-3; 8 bases line up with TRBD1. Germline loops: CDR1 LGHNT, CDR2 FRNRAP. This CDR3 is built from 13 residues. V gave up 3 bases and J gave up 5 bases; unmatched junction bases: 1.

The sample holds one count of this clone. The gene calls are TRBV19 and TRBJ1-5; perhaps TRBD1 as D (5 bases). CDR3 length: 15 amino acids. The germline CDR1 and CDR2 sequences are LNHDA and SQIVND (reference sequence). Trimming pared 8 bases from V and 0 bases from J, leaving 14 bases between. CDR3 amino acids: CASRPRTGSNQPQHF. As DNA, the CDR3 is TGTGCCAGTCGACCCCGAACAGGTAGCAATCAGCCCCAGCATTTT. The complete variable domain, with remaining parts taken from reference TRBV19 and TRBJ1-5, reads DGGITQSPKYLFRKEGQNVTLSCEQNLNHDAMYWYRQDPGQGLRLIYYSQIVNDFQKGDIAEGYSVSREKKESFPLTVTSAQKNPTAFYLCASRPRTGSNQPQHFGDGTRLSIL.

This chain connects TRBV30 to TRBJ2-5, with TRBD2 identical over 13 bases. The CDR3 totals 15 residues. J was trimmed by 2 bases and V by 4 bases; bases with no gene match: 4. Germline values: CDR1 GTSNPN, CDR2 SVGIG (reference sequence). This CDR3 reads CAWTGLAGLQETQYF. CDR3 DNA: TGTGCCTGGACGGGACTAGCGGGACTACAAGAGACCCAGTACTTC.

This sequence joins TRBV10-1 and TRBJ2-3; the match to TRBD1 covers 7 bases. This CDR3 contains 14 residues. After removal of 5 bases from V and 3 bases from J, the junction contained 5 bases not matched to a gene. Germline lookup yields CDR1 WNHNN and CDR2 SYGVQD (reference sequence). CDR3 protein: CASSRTGSTDTQYF. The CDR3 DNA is TGCGCCAGCAGTCGGACAGGTAGTACAGATACGCAGTATTTT.

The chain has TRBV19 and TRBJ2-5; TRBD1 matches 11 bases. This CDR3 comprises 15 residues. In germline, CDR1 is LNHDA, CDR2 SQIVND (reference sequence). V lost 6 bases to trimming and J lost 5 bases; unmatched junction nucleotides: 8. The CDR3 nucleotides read TGTGCCAGTAGAGAGGCGGGGACAGGGGGGGAGACCCAGTACTTC. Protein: CASREAGTGGETQYF.

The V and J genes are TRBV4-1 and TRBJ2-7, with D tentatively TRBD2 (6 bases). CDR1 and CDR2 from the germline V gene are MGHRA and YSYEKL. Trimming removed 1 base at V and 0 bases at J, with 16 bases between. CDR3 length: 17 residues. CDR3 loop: CASSQGRGGASSYEQYF. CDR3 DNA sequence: TGCGCCAGCAGCCAAGGAAGAGGCGGGGCGAGCTCCTACGAGCAGTACTTC.

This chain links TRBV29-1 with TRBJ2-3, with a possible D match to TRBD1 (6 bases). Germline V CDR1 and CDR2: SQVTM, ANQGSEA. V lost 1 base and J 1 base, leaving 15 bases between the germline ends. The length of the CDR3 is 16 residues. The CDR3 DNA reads TGCAGCGTTGAAGGAGGAGTACAGGGAGGCACAGATACGCAGTATTTT. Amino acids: CSVEGGVQGGTDTQYF.

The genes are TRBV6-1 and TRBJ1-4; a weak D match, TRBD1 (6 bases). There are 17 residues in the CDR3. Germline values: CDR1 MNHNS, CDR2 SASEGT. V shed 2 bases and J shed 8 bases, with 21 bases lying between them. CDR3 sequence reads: CASSEIAGAIGGEKLFF. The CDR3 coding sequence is TGTGCCAGCAGTGAAATTGCGGGGGCGATAGGTGGAGAAAAACTGTTTTTT.

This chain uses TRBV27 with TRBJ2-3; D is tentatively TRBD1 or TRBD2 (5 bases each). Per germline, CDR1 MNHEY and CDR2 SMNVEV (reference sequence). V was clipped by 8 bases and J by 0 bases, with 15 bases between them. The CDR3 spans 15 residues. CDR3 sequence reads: CASGLAGASTDTQYF. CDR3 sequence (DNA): TGTGCCAGCGGCCTCGCCGGGGCTAGCACAGATACGCAGTATTTT.